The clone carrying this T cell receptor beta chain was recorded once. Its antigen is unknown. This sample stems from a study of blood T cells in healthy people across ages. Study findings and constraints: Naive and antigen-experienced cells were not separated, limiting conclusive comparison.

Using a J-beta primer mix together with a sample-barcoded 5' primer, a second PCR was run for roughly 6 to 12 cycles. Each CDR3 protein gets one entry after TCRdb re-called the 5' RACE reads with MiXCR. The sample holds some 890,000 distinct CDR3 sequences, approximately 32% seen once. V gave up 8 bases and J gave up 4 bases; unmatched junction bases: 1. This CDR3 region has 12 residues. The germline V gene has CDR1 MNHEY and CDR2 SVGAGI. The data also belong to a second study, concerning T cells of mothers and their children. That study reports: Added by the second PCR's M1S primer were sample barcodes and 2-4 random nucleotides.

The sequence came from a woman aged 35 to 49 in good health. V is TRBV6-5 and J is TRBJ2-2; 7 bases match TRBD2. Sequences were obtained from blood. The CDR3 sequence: CASRTSTGELFF. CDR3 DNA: TGTGCCAGCCGGACTAGCACCGGGGAGCTGTTTTTT.